The T cell receptor beta chain under discussion was sequenced for a study of cytomegalovirus exposure and HLA in healthy donors. As to this clone: What it binds is not known.

General study findings and limits: Reported performance of the classifier showed diagnosis of cytomegalovirus status with high specificity and sensitivity. Solely CMV serostatus was available to characterize immune exposure.

60 Vbeta and 13 Jbeta primers were used in PCR. Libraries were prepared by immunoSEQ multiplex PCR; TCRdb keeps only in-frame clonotypes and omits some of them. Here the sample spans approximately 160,000 clones, about three quarters being singletons. The CDR3 extends over 14 amino acids. CDR1 KGHSH and CDR2 LQKENI come from the germline V gene. Trimming removed 2 bases from V and 4 bases from J, with 10 bases in between. Samples came from healthy bone marrow donors. The origin of this receptor is a woman aged 35 to 49 in good health and CMV-seropositive. This chain connects TRBV18 to TRBJ2-3; D is possibly TRBD2 (5 bases). Sequencing was performed on PBMCs. CDR3 protein: CASSPAEGADTQYF. The CDR3 region has the DNA TGTGCCAGCTCACCAGCAGAGGGAGCAGATACGCAGTATTTT.